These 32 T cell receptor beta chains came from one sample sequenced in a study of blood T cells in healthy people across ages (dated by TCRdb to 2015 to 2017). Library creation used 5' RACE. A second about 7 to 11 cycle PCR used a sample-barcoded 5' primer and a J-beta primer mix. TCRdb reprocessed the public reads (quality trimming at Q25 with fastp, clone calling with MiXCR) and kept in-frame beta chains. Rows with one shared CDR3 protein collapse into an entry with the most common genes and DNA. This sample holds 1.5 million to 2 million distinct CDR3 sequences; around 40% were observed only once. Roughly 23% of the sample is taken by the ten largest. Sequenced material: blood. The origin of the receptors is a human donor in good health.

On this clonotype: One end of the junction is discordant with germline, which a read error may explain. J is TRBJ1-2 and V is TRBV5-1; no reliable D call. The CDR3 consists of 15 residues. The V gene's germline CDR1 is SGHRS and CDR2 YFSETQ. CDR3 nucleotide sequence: TGCGCCAGCAGCTTGGGTAGTCCATCGGACTATGGCTGCACCTTC. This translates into CASSLGSPSDYGCTF. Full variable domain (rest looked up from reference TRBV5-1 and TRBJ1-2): KAGVTQTPRYLIKTRGQQVTLSCSPISGHRSVSWYQQTPGQGLQFLFEYFSETQRNKGNFPGRFSGRQFSNSRSEMNVSTLELGDSALYLCASSLGSPSDYGCTFGSGTRLTVV.

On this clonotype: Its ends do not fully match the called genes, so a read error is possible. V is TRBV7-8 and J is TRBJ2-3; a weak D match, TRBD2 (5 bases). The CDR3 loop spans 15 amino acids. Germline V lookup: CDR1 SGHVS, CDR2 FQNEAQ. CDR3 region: CASSLRASSTDTRYF. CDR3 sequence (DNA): TGTGCCAGCAGCTTGCGTGCCTCTAGCACAGATACGCGGTATTTT.

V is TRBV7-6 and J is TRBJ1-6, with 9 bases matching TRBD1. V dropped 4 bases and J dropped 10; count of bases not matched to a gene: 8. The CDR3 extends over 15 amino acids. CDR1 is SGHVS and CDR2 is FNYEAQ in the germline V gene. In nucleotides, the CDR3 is TGTGCCAGCAGCTCCCTGGGACAGGGACGCTCACCCCTCCACTTT. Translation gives CASSSLGQGRSPLHF.

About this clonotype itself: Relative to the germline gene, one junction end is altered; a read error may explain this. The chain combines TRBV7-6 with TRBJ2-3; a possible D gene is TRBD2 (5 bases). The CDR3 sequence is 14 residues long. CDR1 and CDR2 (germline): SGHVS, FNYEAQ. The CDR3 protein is CASNLERSADTQYF. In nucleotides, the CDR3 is TGTGCCAGCAACTTAGAACGTAGCGCAGATACGCAGTATTTT. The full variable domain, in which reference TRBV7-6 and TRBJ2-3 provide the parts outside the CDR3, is GAGVSQSPRYKVTKRGQDVALRCDPISGHVSLYWYRQALGQGPEFLTYFNYEAQQDKSGLPNDRFSAERPEGSISTLTIQRTEQRDSAMYRCASNLERSADTQYFGPGTRLTVL.

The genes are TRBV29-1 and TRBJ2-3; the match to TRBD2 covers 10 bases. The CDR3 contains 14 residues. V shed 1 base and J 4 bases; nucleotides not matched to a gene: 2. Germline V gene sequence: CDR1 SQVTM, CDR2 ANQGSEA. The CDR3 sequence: CSVEGTSGSDTQYF. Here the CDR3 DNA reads TGCAGCGTTGAAGGGACTAGCGGCTCAGATACGCAGTATTTT.

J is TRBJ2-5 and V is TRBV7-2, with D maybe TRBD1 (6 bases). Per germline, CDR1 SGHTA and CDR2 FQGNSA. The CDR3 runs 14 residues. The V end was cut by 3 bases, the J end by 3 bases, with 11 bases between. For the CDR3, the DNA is TGTGCCAGCAGCTTCGCGCCAGGGGAAGAGACCCAGTACTTC. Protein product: CASSFAPGEETQYF.

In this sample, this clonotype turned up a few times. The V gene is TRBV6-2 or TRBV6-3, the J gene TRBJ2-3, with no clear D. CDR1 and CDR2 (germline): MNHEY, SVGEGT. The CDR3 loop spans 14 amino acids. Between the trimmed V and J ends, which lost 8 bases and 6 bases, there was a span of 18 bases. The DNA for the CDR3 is TGTGCCAGCTACTCTAGGACCCTTGGGGATACGCAGTATTTT. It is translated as CASYSRTLGDTQYF.

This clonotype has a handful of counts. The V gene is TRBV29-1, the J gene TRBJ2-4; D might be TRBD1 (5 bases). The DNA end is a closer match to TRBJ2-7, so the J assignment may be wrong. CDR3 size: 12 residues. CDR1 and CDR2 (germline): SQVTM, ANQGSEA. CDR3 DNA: TGCGGTGCAGGGTGGACAAACTACGAGCAGTACTTC. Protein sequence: CGAGWTNYEQYF.

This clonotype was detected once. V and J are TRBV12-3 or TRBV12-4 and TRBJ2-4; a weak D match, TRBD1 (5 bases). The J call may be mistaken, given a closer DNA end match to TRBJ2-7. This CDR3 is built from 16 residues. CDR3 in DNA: TGTGCCAGCAGTTTTGGGGCAACGCGTAGCTCCTACGAGCAGTACTTC. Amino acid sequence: CASSFGATRSSYEQYF.

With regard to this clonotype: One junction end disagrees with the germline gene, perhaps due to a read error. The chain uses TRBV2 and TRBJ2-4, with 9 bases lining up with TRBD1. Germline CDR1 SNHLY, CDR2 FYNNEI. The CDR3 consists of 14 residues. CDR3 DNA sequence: TGTGCCGGCAGACAGGGGGAAGCCAAAAACATTCAGTACTTC. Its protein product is CAGRQGEAKNIQYF.

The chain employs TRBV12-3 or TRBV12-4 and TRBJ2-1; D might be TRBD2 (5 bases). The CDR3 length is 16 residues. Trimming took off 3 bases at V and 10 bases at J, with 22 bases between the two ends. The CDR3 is CASSFPSRETIEEQFF. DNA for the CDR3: TGTGCCAGCAGTTTCCCGTCCCGGGAAACTATTGAAGAGCAGTTCTTC.

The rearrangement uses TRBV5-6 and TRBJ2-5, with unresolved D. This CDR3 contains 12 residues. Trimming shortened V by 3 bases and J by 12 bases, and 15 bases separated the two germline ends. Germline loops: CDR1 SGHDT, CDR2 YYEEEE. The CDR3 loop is CASSYSGVEEYF. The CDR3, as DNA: TGTGCCAGCAGCTATAGTGGGGTGGAAGAGTACTTC.

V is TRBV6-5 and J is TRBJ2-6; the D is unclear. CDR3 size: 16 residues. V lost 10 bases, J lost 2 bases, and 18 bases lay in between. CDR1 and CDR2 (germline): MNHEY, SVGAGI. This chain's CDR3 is CATAWAGFAGANVLTF. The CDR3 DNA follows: TGTGCCACAGCCTGGGCAGGTTTCGCTGGGGCCAACGTCCTGACTTTC.

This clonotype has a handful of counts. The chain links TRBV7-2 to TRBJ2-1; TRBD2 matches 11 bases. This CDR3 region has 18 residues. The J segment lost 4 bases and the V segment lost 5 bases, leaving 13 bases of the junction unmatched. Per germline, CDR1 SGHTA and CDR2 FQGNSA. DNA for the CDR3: TGTGCCAGCAGCCTATCATGGGACCTAGCGGGGGGTTACAATGAGCAGTTCTTC. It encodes CASSLSWDLAGGYNEQFF.

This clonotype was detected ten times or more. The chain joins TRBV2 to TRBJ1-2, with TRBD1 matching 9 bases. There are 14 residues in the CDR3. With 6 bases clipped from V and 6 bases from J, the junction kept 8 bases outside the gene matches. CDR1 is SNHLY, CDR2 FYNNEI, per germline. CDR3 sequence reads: CASREGQGTHGYTF. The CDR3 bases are TGTGCCAGCAGGGAGGGACAGGGAACTCATGGCTACACCTTC.

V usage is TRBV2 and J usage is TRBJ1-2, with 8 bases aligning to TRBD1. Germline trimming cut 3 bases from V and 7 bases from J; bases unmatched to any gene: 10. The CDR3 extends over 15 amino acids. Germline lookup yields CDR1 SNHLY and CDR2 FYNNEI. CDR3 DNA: TGTGCCAGCAGTGATAGTCCAGGGGGCATGTTTGGCTACACCTTC. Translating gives CASSDSPGGMFGYTF.

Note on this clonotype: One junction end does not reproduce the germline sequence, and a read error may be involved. CDR3 protein: CASSYSRQAPSTGTQYF. Written as DNA, the CDR3 is TGTGCCAGCAGTTACTCAAGACAGGCCCCTAGCACAGGTACGCAGTATTTT. This chain joins TRBV6-5 and TRBJ2-3; perhaps TRBD1 as D (6 bases). Germline V gives CDR1 MNHEY, CDR2 SVGAGI. This CDR3 comprises 17 residues.

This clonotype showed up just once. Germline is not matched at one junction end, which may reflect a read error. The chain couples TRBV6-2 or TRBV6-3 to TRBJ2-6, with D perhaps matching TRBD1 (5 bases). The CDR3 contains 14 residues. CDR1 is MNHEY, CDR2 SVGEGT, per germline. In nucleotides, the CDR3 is TGTGCCAGCAGCCGATCCTCTGGGGCCAACGTCCCGACTTTC. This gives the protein CASSRSSGANVPTF.

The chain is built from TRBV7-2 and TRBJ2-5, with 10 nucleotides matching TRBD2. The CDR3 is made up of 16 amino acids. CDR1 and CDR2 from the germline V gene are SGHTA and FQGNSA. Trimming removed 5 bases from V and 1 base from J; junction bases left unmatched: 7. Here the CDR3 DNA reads TGTGCCAGCAGCCCCACTAGCGGGGAGTCCCAAGAGACCCAGTACTTC. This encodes CASSPTSGESQETQYF.

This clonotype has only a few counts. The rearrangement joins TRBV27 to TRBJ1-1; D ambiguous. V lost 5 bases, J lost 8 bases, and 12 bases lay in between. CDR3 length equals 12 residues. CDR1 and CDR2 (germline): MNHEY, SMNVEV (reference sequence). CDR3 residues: CASSGARTEAFF. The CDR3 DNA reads TGTGCCAGCAGTGGAGCTCGGACCGAAGCTTTCTTT.

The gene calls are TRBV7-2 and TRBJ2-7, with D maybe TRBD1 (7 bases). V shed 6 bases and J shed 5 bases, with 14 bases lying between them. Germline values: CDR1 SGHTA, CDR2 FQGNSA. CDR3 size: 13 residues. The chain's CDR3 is CASRPTGRHEQYF. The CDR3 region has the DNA TGTGCCAGCAGACCGACAGGGAGGCACGAGCAGTACTTC. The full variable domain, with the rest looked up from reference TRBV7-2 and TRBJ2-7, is GAGVSQSPSNKVTEKGKDVELRCDPISGHTALYWYRQSLGQGLEFLIYFQGNSAPDKSGLPSDRFSAERTGGSVSTLTIQRTQQEDSAVYLCASRPTGRHEQYFGPGTRLTVT.

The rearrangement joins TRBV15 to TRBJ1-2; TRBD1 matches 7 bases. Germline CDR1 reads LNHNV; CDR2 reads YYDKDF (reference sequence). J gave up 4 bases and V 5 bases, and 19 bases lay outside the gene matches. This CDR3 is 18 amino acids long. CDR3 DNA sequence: TGTGCCACCAGCGGTACGCTGGGACAGCCTTTATTCTTCTATGGCTACACCTTC. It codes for CATSGTLGQPLFFYGYTF. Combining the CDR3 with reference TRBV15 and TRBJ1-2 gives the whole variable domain DAMVIQNPRYQVTQFGKPVTLSCSQTLNHNVMYWYQQKSSQAPKLLFHYYDKDFNNEADTPDNFQSRRPNTSFCFLDIRSPGLGDTAMYLCATSGTLGQPLFFYGYTFGSGTRLTVV.

Here the CDR3 reads CASSHAGLAGSQYF. The CDR3 DNA reads as TGTGCCAGCAGCCACGCGGGACTAGCGGGGAGCCAGTACTTC. The genes are TRBV3-1 and TRBJ2-5; 13 bases line up with TRBD2. Germline V gene sequence: CDR1 LGHDT, CDR2 YNNKEL (reference sequence). The CDR3 contains 14 residues. The V and J ends lost 3 bases and 10 bases, in that order; junction bases with no gene match: 5.

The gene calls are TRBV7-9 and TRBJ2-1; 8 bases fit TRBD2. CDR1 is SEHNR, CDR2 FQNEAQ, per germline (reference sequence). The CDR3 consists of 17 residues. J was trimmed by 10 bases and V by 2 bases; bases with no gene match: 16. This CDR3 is CASSLMSGGAPTYEQFF. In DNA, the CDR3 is TGTGCCAGCAGCTTAATGAGCGGGGGTGCCCCGACCTACGAGCAGTTCTTC.

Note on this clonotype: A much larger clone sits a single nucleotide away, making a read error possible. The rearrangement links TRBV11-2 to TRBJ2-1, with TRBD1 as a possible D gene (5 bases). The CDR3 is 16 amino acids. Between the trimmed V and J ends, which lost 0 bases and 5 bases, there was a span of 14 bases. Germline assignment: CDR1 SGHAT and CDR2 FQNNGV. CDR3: CASSLDDSRYDNEQFF. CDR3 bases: TGTGCCAGCAGCTTAGATGACAGCAGATACGACAATGAGCAGTTCTTC.

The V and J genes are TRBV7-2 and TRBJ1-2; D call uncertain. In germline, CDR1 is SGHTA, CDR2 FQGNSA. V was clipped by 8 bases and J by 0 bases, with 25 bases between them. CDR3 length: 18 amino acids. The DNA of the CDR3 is TGTGCCAGCGGCCCGACGTGGGAAAGTAGGGCCCCTAACTATGGCTACACCTTC. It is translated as CASGPTWESRAPNYGYTF.

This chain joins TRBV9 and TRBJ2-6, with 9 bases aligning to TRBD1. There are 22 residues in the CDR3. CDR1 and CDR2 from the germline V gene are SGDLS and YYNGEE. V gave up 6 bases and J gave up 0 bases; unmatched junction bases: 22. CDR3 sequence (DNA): TGTGCCAGCACCCGTAGCCTTCGTTTCCGGACAGGGGCCAACTCTGGGGCCAACGTCCTGACTTTC. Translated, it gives CASTRSLRFRTGANSGANVLTF.

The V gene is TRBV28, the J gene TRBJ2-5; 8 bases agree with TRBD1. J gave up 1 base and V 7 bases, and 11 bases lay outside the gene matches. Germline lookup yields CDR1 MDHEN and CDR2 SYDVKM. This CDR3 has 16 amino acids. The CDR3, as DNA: TGTGCCAGCACCCTTACAGGGGGACCCCCCCAAGAGACCCAGTACTTC. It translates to CASTLTGGPPQETQYF.

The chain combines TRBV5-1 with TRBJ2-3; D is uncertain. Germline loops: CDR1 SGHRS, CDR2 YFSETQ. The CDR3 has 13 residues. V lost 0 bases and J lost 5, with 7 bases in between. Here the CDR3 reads CASSLDLQDTQYF. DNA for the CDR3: TGCGCCAGCAGCTTGGACTTACAAGATACGCAGTATTTT.

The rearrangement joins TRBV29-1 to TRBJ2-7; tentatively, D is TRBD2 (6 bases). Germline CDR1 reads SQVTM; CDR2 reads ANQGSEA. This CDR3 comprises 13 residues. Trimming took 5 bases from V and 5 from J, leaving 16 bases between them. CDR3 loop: CSVSLALLNEQYF. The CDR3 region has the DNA TGCAGCGTTTCCCTAGCGCTTCTGAACGAGCAGTACTTC.

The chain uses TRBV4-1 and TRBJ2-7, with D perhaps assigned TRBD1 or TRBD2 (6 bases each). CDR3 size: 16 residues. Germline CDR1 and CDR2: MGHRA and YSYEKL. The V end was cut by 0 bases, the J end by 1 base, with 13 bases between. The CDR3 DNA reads TGCGCCAGCAGCCAAGAAAAAAGGGGGACTTCCTACGAGCAGTACTTC. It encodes CASSQEKRGTSYEQYF.

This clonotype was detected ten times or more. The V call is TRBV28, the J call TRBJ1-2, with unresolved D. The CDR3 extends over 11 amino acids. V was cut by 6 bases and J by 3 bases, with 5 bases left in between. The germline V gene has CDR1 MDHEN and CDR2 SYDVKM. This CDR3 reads CASSLHYGYTF. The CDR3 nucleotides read TGTGCCAGCAGCTTGCACTATGGCTACACCTTC.